Following are 8 T cell receptor beta chains from one sample sequenced in a study of identical twins. TCRdb recomputed calls from the 5' RACE reads with MiXCR, one row per CDR3 protein. The sample contains about 900,000 distinct CDR3 sequences, over 9% of which appear only once. These same data were also listed under a study on yellow fever vaccine responses in identical twins.

The specimen sequenced was PBMCs. These receptors were obtained from a woman between 18 and 30 years old in good health.

CDR3 DNA sequence: TGCGCCAGCAGTGAGTCGACTAGCGGGGGACGAAATGAGCAGTTCTTC. As protein: CASSESTSGGRNEQFF. The chain uses TRBV10-1 and TRBJ2-1, with TRBD2 identical over 12 bases. V was clipped by 0 bases and J by 7 bases; unmatched bases: 4. The CDR3 loop spans 16 amino acids. CDR1 is WNHNN, CDR2 SYGVQD, per germline (reference sequence).

This clonotype was counted between two and nine times. The V and J genes are TRBV2 and TRBJ2-1; 7 positions match TRBD2. The V gene's germline CDR1 is SNHLY and CDR2 FYNNEI. Germline trimming cut 9 bases from V and 10 bases from J; bases unmatched to any gene: 21. CDR3 size: 16 residues. The CDR3: CARQVMLAAYNEEQFF. The DNA for the CDR3 is TGTGCCAGGCAGGTGATGCTAGCGGCGTACAATGAGGAGCAGTTCTTC.

Ten or more counts support this clonotype. This sequence joins TRBV10-3 and TRBJ2-7, with D unresolved. This CDR3 has 14 residues. CDR1 ENHRY and CDR2 SYGVKD come from the germline V gene. V dropped 6 bases and J dropped 0 bases, with 12 bases sitting between them. The CDR3 loop reads CAIRERFLSYEQYF. DNA of the CDR3: TGTGCCATCAGAGAAAGATTTCTCTCCTACGAGCAGTACTTC.

In its sample, this clonotype was seen a few times. This chain joins TRBV7-6 and TRBJ2-1; a possible D gene is TRBD2 (6 bases). Germline V gene data show CDR1 as SGHVS and CDR2 as FNYEAQ. The CDR3 extends over 15 amino acids. V was cut by 1 base and J by 5 bases, with 12 bases left in between. CDR3 coding DNA: TGTGCCAGCAGCTTAGAAAAGGACTACCACAATGAGCAGTTCTTC. Protein: CASSLEKDYHNEQFF.

The chain has TRBV3-1 and TRBJ2-3; a possible D gene is TRBD2 (6 bases). Germline-derived CDR1 and CDR2 are LGHDT and YNNKEL (reference sequence). Between the trimmed V and J ends, which lost 3 bases and 1 base, there was a span of 11 bases. The CDR3 covers 15 residues. CDR3 nucleotides: TGTGCCAGCAGCCAGCACAAGCGGGGCACAGATACGCAGTATTTT. Amino acids: CASSQHKRGTDTQYF.

This clonotype occurred many times. The chain uses TRBV3-1 and TRBJ1-1; unclear D gene. This CDR3 has 14 residues. The V and J ends lost 1 base and 5 bases respectively, with 11 bases between them. The germline CDR1 and CDR2 sequences are LGHDT and YNNKEL (reference sequence). Here the CDR3 DNA reads TGTGCCAGCAGCCAAGCGGCCTTGGGAACTGAAGCTTTCTTT. Translation: CASSQAALGTEAFF.

This clonotype was found many times. V and J are TRBV13 and TRBJ2-7, with D unresolved. Trimming shortened V by 5 bases and J by 3 bases, and 11 bases separated the two germline ends. Germline V CDR1 and CDR2: PRHDT, FYEKMQ (reference sequence). The CDR3 has 13 amino acids. Here the CDR3 reads CASSLRQDYEQYF. CDR3 coding DNA: TGTGCCAGCAGCCTCCGGCAGGACTACGAGCAGTACTTC. Combining the CDR3 with reference TRBV13 and TRBJ2-7 gives the whole variable domain AAGVIQSPRHLIKEKRETATLKCYPIPRHDTVYWYQQGPGQDPQFLISFYEKMQSDKGSIPDRFSAQQFSDYHSELNMSSLELGDSALYFCASSLRQDYEQYFGPGTRLTVT.

V is TRBV12-3 or TRBV12-4 and J is TRBJ2-1, with no clear D. V was trimmed by 3 bases and J by 0 bases, leaving 9 bases between them. The CDR3 is made up of 15 amino acids. CDR3 bases: TGTGCCAGCAGTTTTCAGGCAATCTCCTACAATGAGCAGTTCTTC. Its translation: CASSFQAISYNEQFF.